This T cell receptor (beta chain) comes out of a study of T cell repertoires in cytomegalovirus infection. TCRdb re-derived calls from the reads in MiXCR, one entry per CDR3 protein. There are hundreds of thousands of distinct CDR3 sequences in the sample; under 40% occur only once, and approximately 15% lies in the top ten. The V gene's germline CDR1 is MNHEY and CDR2 SVGAGI. Trimming at V came to 5 bases and at J to 0 bases, leaving 4 bases not matched to a gene. The CDR3 runs 15 residues. The source of this sequence is a human donor in good health (CMV status not recorded). Some clones in this sample may be carry-over from other donors' samples. The chain is built from TRBV6-5 and TRBJ1-5; 7 bases match TRBD1. Sequencing was done on a sample of PBMCs. CDR3 residues: CASSPTGRSNQPQHF. The CDR3 nucleotides are TGTGCCAGCAGTCCGACAGGGCGTAGCAATCAGCCCCAGCATTTT.